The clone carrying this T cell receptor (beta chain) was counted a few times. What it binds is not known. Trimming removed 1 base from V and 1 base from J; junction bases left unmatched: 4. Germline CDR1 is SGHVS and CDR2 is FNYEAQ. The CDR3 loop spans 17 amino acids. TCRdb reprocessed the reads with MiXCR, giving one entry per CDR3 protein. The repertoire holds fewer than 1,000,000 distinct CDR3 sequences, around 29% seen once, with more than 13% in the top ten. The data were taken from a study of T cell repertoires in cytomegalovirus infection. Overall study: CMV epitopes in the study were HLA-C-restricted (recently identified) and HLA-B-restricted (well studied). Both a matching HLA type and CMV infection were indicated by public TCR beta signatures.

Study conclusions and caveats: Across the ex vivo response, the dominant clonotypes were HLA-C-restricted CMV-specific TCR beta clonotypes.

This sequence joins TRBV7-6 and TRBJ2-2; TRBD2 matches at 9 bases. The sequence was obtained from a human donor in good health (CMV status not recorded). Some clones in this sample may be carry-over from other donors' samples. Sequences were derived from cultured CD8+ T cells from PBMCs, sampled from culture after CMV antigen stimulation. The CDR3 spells CASSLDLAGLNTGELFF. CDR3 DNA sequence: TGTGCCAGCAGCTTAGATCTAGCGGGACTGAACACCGGGGAGCTGTTTTTT. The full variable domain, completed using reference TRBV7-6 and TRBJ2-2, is GAGVSQSPRYKVTKRGQDVALRCDPISGHVSLYWYRQALGQGPEFLTYFNYEAQQDKSGLPNDRFSAERPEGSISTLTIQRTEQRDSAMYRCASSLDLAGLNTGELFFGEGSRLTVL.